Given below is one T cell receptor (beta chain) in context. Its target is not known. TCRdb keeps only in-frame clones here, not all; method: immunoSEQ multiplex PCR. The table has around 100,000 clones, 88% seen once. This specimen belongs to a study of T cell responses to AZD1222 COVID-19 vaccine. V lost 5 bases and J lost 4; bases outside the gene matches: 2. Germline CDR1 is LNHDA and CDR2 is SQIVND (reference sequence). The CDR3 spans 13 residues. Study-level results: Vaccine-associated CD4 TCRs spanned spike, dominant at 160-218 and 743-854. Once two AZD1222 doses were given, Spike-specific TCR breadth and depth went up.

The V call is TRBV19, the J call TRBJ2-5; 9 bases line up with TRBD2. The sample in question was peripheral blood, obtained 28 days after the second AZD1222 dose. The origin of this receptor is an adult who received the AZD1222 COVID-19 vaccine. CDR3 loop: CASSPGLAETQYF. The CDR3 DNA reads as TGTGCCAGTAGTCCGGGACTAGCAGAGACCCAGTACTTC.